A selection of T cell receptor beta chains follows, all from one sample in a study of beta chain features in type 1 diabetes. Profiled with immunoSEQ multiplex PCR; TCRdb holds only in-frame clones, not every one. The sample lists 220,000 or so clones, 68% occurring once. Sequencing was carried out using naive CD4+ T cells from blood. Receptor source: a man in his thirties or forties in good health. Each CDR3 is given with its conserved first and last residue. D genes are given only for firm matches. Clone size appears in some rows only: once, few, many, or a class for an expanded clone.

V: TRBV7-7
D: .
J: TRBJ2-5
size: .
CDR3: CASSSHGQKEETQYF
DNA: TGTGCCAGCAGCTCCCACGGACAGAAAGAGGAGACCCAGTACTTC

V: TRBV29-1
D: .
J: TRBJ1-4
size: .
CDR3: CSVARDLNEKLFF
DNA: TGCAGCGTTGCTCGGGACCTTAATGAAAAACTGTTTTTT

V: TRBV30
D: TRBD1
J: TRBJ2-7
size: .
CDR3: CAWQRGPYEQYF
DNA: TGTGCCTGGCAGAGGGGGCCCTACGAGCAGTACTTC

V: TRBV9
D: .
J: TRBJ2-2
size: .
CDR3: CASSVEGSYGELFF
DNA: TGTGCCAGCAGCGTAGAGGGAAGTTACGGGGAGCTGTTTTTT

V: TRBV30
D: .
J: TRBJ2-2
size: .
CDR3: CAWSEGWTVGSGELFF
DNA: TGTGCCTGGAGTGAAGGCTGGACAGTTGGGTCCGGGGAGCTGTTTTTT

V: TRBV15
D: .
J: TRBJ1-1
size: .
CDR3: CATSPQLNTEAFF
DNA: TGTGCCACCAGCCCACAGTTGAACACTGAAGCTTTCTTT

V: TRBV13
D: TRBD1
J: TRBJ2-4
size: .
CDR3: CASSLSGTANIQYF
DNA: TGTGCCAGCAGCTTGTCGGGGACAGCAAACATTCAGTACTTC

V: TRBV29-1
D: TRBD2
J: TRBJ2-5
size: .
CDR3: CSVAGGEETQYF
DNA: TGCAGCGTCGCCGGGGGGGAAGAGACCCAGTACTTC

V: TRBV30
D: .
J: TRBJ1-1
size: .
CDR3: CAWRGSLNTEAFF
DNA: TGTGCCTGGAGGGGCAGCCTTAACACTGAAGCTTTCTTT

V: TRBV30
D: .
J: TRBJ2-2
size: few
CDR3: CACYKGGTGELFF
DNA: TGTGCCTGTTATAAAGGGGGGACCGGGGAGCTGTTTTTT

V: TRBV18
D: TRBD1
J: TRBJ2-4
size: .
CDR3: CASSPPSAGGAKNIQYF
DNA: TGTGCCAGCTCACCACCCTCAGCAGGGGGAGCCAAAAACATTCAGTACTTC

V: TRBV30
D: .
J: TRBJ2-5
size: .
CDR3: CAGGLGSETQYF
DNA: TGTGCCGGAGGTCTTGGTTCCGAGACCCAGTACTTC

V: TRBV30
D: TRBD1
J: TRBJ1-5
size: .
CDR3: CAWSDNRGNGNNQPQHF
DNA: TGTGCCTGGAGTGATAACAGGGGAAATGGGAACAATCAGCCCCAGCATTTT

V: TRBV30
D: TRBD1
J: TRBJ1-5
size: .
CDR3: CAWSDKGAAQPQHF
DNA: TGTGCCTGGAGTGACAAGGGGGCGGCTCAGCCCCAGCATTTT

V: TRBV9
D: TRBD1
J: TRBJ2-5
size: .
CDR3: CASSVPGQGQETQYF
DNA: TGTGCCAGCAGCGTCCCGGGACAGGGCCAAGAGACCCAGTACTTC

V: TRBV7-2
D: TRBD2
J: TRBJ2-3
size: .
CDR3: CASSSGLAGGPDTQYF
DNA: TGTGCCAGCAGCTCGGGACTAGCGGGAGGCCCAGATACGCAGTATTTT

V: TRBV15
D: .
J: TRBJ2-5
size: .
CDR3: CATTPVAGETQYF
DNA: TGTGCCACCACCCCGGTGGCGGGGGAGACCCAGTACTTC

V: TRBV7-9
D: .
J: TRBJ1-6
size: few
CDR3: CASSLVTAYNSPLHF
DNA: TGTGCCAGCAGCTTAGTAACAGCCTATAATTCACCCCTCCACTTT

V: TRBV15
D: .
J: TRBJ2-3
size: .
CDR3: CATSRIEQRDTQYF
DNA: TGTGCCACCAGCAGAATCGAACAGAGAGATACGCAGTATTTT

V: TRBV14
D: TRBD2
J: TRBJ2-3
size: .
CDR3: CASSQGRWSSGGLDTQYF
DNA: TGTGCCAGCAGCCAGGGAAGATGGAGTAGCGGGGGGCTAGATACGCAGTATTTT

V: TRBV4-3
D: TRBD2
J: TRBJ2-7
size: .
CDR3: CASSQSTSGSPPYEQYF
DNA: TGCGCCAGCAGCCAATCGACTAGCGGGAGCCCTCCTTACGAGCAGTACTTC

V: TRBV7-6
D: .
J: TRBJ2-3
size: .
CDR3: CASSPRSSAGTDTQYF
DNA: TGTGCCAGCAGCCCGCGATCTAGCGCTGGCACAGATACGCAGTATTTT

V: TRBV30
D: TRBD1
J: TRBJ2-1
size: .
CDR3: CAWGTENEQFF
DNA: TGTGCCTGGGGGACAGAGAATGAGCAGTTCTTC

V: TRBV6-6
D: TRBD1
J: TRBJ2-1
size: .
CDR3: CASTLPGQGNEQFF
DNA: TGTGCCAGCACCCTACCGGGACAGGGTAATGAGCAGTTCTTC

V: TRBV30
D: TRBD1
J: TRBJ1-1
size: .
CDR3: CAWRTGDRGTEAFF
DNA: TGTGCCTGGAGGACCGGGGACAGGGGAACTGAAGCTTTCTTT

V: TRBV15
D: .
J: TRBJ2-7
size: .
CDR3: CATSRGLAGDTYEQYF
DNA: TGTGCCACCAGCAGAGGTTTGGCGGGGGACACCTACGAGCAGTACTTC

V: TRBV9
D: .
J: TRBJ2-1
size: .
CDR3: CASSPRSGDGEQFF
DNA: TGTGCCAGCAGCCCCAGGAGTGGGGACGGGGAGCAGTTCTTC

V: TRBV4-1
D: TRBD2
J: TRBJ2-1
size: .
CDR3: CASSLTSGSSYNEQFF
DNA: TGCGCCAGCAGCCTGACTAGCGGGAGCTCCTACAATGAGCAGTTCTTC

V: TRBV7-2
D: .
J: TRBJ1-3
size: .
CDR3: CASSLSRNTIYF
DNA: TGTGCCAGCAGCTTATCCCGAAACACCATATATTTT

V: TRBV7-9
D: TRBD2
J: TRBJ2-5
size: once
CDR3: CASSISGSGPETQYF
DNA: TGTGCCAGCAGCATTAGCGGGAGTGGACCAGAGACCCAGTACTTC

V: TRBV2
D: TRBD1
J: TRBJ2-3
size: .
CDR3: CASSRDRVSTDTQYF
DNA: TGTGCCAGCAGCCGTGACAGGGTCAGCACAGATACGCAGTATTTT

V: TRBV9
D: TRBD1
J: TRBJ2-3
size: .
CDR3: CASSVDGQGGTDTQYF
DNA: TGTGCCAGCAGCGTAGATGGACAGGGGGGCACAGATACGCAGTATTTT

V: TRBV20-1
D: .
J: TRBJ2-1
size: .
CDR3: CSATNEQFF
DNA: TGCAGTGCTACCAATGAGCAGTTCTTC

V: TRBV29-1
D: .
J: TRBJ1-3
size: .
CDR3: CSVEDPLSGNTIYF
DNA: TGCAGCGTTGAAGATCCCCTCTCTGGAAACACCATATATTTT

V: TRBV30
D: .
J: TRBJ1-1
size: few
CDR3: CACTAPEAFF
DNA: TGTGCCTGTACTGCCCCTGAAGCTTTCTTT

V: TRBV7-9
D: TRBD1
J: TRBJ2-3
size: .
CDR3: CASSWDRYTDTQYF
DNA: TGTGCCAGCAGCTGGGACAGGTACACAGATACGCAGTATTTT

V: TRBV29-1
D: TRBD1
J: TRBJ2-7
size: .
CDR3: CSVTGTARSSYEQYF
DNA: TGCAGCGTGACCGGGACAGCCAGAAGCTCCTACGAGCAGTACTTC

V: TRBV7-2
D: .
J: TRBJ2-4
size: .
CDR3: CASSPGQGENIQYF
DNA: TGTGCCAGCAGCCCTGGGCAAGGGGAAAACATTCAGTACTTC

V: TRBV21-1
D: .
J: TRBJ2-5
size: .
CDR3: CASSKAVLAGRNNQETQYF
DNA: TGTGCCAGCAGCAAAGCGGTCCTAGCGGGAAGAAACAACCAAGAGACCCAGTACTTC

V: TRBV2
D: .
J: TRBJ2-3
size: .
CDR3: CASSVADTQYF
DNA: TGTGCCAGCAGTGTTGCAGATACGCAGTATTTT

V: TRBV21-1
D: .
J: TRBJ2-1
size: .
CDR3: CANPDACGEQFF
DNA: TGTGCCAATCCGGACGCGTGTGGGGAGCAGTTCTTC